This TCR beta chain emerged from a study of T cells in localized non-small cell lung cancer. Study-wide results and limits: Paired adjacent lung recovered a median around 62 of the top 100 tumor clones. Clonality peaked in uninvolved adjacent lung rather than tumor. An association was observed between higher blood T cell density and longer overall survival.

The protocol was immunoSEQ multiplex PCR, while the TCRdb copy is restricted to in-frame clones and leaves out a portion. The sample yields about 15,000 clones, 75% to 90% seen once. Trimming left V 0 bases short and J 5 bases short, with 9 bases between. Germline values: CDR1 SGHRS, CDR2 YFSETQ. This CDR3 region has 13 residues. About this clone itself: Antigen unknown.

The specimen comprised peripheral blood, sampled before any cancer treatment. The chain employs TRBV5-1 and TRBJ2-7; D might be TRBD2 (6 bases). The receptor's source is a female donor older than 55 with stage I squamous cell lung carcinoma. The CDR3, as DNA: TGCGCCAGCAGCTTGGGCGGACTAAACGAGCAGTACTTC. Translation gives CASSLGGLNEQYF.